This T cell receptor (beta chain) was sequenced during a study of early T cells in non-severe SARS-CoV-2 infection. This clonotype was counted a few times. TCRdb independently ran MiXCR on the 5' RACE reads; one entry per CDR3 protein. Among about 110,000 distinct CDR3 sequences listed, 9% to 13% were seen once. CDR3 size: 14 residues. V lost 1 base, J lost 3 bases, and 9 bases lay in between. Looked up from germline, CDR1 is SEHNR and CDR2 is FQNEAQ (reference sequence). The chain carries TRBV7-9 and TRBJ1-1; D is ambiguous. The TCR was taken from an adult who was a healthcare worker with PCR-confirmed SARS-CoV-2 infection or an uninfected control (not recorded which). Sequencing used whole blood. In DNA form, the CDR3 reads TGTGCCAGCAGCTTAGTCCCTGGGGACACTGAAGCTTTCTTT. Translation gives CASSLVPGDTEAFF.